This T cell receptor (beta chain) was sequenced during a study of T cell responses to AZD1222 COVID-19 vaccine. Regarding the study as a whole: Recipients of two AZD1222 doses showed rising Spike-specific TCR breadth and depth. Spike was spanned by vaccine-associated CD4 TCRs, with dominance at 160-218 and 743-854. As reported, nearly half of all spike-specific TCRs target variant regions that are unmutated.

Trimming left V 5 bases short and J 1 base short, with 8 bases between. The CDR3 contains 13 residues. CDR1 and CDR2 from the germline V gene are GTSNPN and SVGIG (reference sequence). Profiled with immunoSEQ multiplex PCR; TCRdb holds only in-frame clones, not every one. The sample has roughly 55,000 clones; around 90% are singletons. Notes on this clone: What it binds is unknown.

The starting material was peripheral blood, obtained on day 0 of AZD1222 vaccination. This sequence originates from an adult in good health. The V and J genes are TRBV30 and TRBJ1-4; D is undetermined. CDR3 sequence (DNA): TGTGCCTGGGCGAAAGGAACTAATGAAAAACTGTTTTTT. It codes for CAWAKGTNEKLFF. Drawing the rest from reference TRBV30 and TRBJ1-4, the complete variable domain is SQTIHQWPATLVQPVGSPLSLECTVEGTSNPNLYWYRQAAGRGLQLLFYSVGIGQISSEVPQNLSASRPQDRQFILSSKKLLLSDSGFYLCAWAKGTNEKLFFGSGTQLSVL.